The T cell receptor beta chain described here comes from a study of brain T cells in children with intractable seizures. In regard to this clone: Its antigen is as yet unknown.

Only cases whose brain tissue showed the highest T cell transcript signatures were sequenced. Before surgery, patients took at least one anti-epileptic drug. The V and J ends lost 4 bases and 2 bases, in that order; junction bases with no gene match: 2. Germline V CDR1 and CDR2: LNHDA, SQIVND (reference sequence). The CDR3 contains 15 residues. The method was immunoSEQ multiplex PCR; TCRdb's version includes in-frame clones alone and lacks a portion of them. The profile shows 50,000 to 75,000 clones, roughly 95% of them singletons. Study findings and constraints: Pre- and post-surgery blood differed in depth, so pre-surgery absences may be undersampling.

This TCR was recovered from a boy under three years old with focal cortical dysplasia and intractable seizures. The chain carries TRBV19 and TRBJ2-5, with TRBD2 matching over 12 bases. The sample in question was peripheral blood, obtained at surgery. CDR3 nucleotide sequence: TGTGCCAGTAGTAGGACTAGCGGGGTTCAAGAGACCCAGTACTTC. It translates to CASSRTSGVQETQYF.